Listed below are T cell receptor beta chains from one sample, sequenced in a study of shared clonotypes between healthy human individuals. The protocol was immunoSEQ multiplex PCR, while the TCRdb copy is restricted to in-frame clones and leaves out a portion. The sample includes 2,500,000 or so clones, around 93% of them seen just once. What was sequenced was naive CD4+ T cells from PBMCs. These receptors originate from a man between 18 and 35 years old in good health. Some clones in this sample may be carry-over from other donors' samples. Each CDR3 is given with its conserved first and last residue. Fields, in order: clone size, J gene, D gene, V gene, CDR3 DNA, CDR3 protein. D genes are given only for firm matches. Not every row has a clone size; where given, it reads once, few, many or a size class.

clone size: .; J gene: TRBJ2-2; D gene: .; V gene: TRBV27; CDR3 DNA: TGTGCCAGCAAGGACAGAGAACACCGGGAGCTGTTTTTT; CDR3 protein: CASKDREHRELFF
clone size: .; J gene: TRBJ1-4; D gene: .; V gene: TRBV15; CDR3 DNA: TGTGCCACCAGCAGAGAAACGCGGGTCATATATGAAAAACTGTTTTTT; CDR3 protein: CATSRETRVIYEKLFF
clone size: .; J gene: TRBJ2-3; D gene: TRBD1; V gene: TRBV11-2; CDR3 DNA: TGTGCCAGCAGCCCCGACAGGGGTTGGGCAGATACGCAGTATTTT; CDR3 protein: CASSPDRGWADTQYF
clone size: .; J gene: TRBJ2-1; D gene: TRBD2; V gene: TRBV5-4; CDR3 DNA: TGTGCCAGCAGCTTATGGACTAGCGGGAGGAGATCCTACAATGAGCAGTTCTTC; CDR3 protein: CASSLWTSGRRSYNEQFF
clone size: .; J gene: TRBJ2-7; D gene: .; V gene: TRBV20-1; CDR3 DNA: TGCAGTGCTAATACTGTGTACGAGCAGTACTTC; CDR3 protein: CSANTVYEQYF
clone size: once; J gene: TRBJ1-1; D gene: .; V gene: TRBV28; CDR3 DNA: TGTGCCAGCAGGGAACCTACAGGGAACACTGAAGCTTTCTTT; CDR3 protein: CASREPTGNTEAFF
clone size: .; J gene: TRBJ2-6; D gene: TRBD1; V gene: TRBV14; CDR3 DNA: TGTGCCAGCAGCCAAACCCGGGACAGGTACTCTGGGGCCAACGTCCTGACTTTC; CDR3 protein: CASSQTRDRYSGANVLTF
clone size: .; J gene: TRBJ1-1; D gene: .; V gene: TRBV2; CDR3 DNA: TGTGCCAGCAACTATTACTTAAGGGGTACTGAAGCTTTCTTT; CDR3 protein: CASNYYLRGTEAFF
clone size: .; J gene: TRBJ2-5; D gene: .; V gene: TRBV5-1; CDR3 DNA: TGCGCCAGCAGCTTGTACTCTCAGGCGGAGACCCAGTACTTC; CDR3 protein: CASSLYSQAETQYF
clone size: .; J gene: TRBJ2-3; D gene: .; V gene: TRBV7-6; CDR3 DNA: TGTGCCAGCAGCCCGCAGACTGGGGATACGCAGTATTTT; CDR3 protein: CASSPQTGDTQYF
clone size: .; J gene: TRBJ2-7; D gene: .; V gene: TRBV27; CDR3 DNA: TGTGCCAGCAGTTTTTTCGCGGGGGCACTCTACGAGCAGTACTTC; CDR3 protein: CASSFFAGALYEQYF
clone size: .; J gene: TRBJ2-2; D gene: TRBD2; V gene: TRBV7-6; CDR3 DNA: TGTGCCAGCAGCTTAAGAAGCGGGGCGACGAACACCGGGGAGCTGTTTTTT; CDR3 protein: CASSLRSGATNTGELFF
clone size: .; J gene: TRBJ1-5; D gene: .; V gene: TRBV10-3; CDR3 DNA: TGTGCCATCAGTGTTAGAAATAGCAATCAGCCCCAGCATTTT; CDR3 protein: CAISVRNSNQPQHF
clone size: .; J gene: TRBJ2-7; D gene: .; V gene: TRBV4-3; CDR3 DNA: TGCGCCAGCAGCCAAGGGGGAGGACTGGCCTACGAGCAGTACTTC; CDR3 protein: CASSQGGGLAYEQYF
clone size: .; J gene: TRBJ2-5; D gene: .; V gene: TRBV5-1; CDR3 DNA: TGCGCCAGCAGCTTGGGCCCTGTGTCGGAGACCCAGTACTTC; CDR3 protein: CASSLGPVSETQYF
clone size: .; J gene: TRBJ1-4; D gene: .; V gene: TRBV5-1; CDR3 DNA: TGCGCCAGCAGCTTGTCCGGGACATTGGGGGAAAAACTGTTTTTT; CDR3 protein: CASSLSGTLGEKLFF
clone size: .; J gene: TRBJ2-3; D gene: .; V gene: TRBV9; CDR3 DNA: TGTGCCAGCAGCGTATCTCTCGGCCCAGATACGCAGTATTTT; CDR3 protein: CASSVSLGPDTQYF
clone size: .; J gene: TRBJ2-1; D gene: .; V gene: TRBV18; CDR3 DNA: TGTGCCAGCTCACCACCGGGACTCAGCAATGAGCAGTTCTTC; CDR3 protein: CASSPPGLSNEQFF
clone size: .; J gene: TRBJ2-5; D gene: .; V gene: TRBV18; CDR3 DNA: TGTGCCAGCTCAGCAGGGGTAGGAGAGACCCAGTACTTC; CDR3 protein: CASSAGVGETQYF
clone size: .; J gene: TRBJ2-3; D gene: TRBD2; V gene: TRBV28; CDR3 DNA: TGTGCCAGCAGTTCTGGGGGGGTTAGAGATACGCAGTATTTT; CDR3 protein: CASSSGGVRDTQYF
clone size: .; J gene: TRBJ2-1; D gene: .; V gene: TRBV6-1; CDR3 DNA: TGTGCCAGCAAGGAGCCTGGGCACTCCTACAATGAGCAGTTCTTC; CDR3 protein: CASKEPGHSYNEQFF
clone size: .; J gene: TRBJ2-3; D gene: TRBD2; V gene: TRBV5-1; CDR3 DNA: TGCGCCAGCAGCTTGGGGAAATTAACTAGCGGGGGCACAGATACGCAGTATTTT; CDR3 protein: CASSLGKLTSGGTDTQYF
clone size: .; J gene: TRBJ2-1; D gene: .; V gene: TRBV21-1; CDR3 DNA: TGTGCCAGCAGCCGGACTAGCCACAATGAGCAGTTCTTC; CDR3 protein: CASSRTSHNEQFF
clone size: .; J gene: TRBJ1-3; D gene: .; V gene: TRBV5-4; CDR3 DNA: TGTGCCAGCAGCCTCGATAGGAACACCATATATTTT; CDR3 protein: CASSLDRNTIYF